Shown below are 17 T cell receptor beta chains from a single sample sequenced in a study of CD8 T cells in Susac syndrome. Random hexamers served to reverse transcribe roughly 0.45 to 1 ug RNA. A single record per CDR3 protein comes from TCRdb applying MiXCR to the immunoSEQ multiplex PCR reads. Counted here are 200,000 to 250,000 distinct CDR3 sequences, about 95% occurring once; the ten biggest clones make up around 0.15%. The specimen sequenced was CD4+ T cells from PBMCs. These receptors all come from a human donor with Susac syndrome.

The genes are TRBV18 and TRBJ1-1; D perhaps matches TRBD1 (6 bases). The CDR3 consists of 14 residues. The germline gives CDR1 KGHSH, CDR2 LQKENI. Between the trimmed V and J ends, which lost 3 bases and 6 bases, there was a span of 14 bases. CDR3 sequence reads: CASSPPRGIAEAFF. The CDR3 DNA reads TGTGCCAGCTCACCTCCCAGGGGAATCGCTGAAGCTTTCTTT.

The chain uses TRBV30 and TRBJ1-4; 7 bases are a match to TRBD1. Germline trimming cut 0 bases from V and 7 bases from J; bases unmatched to any gene: 5. From germline, CDR1 is GTSNPN and CDR2 SVGIG (reference sequence). CDR3 size: 14 residues. CDR3 bases: TGTGCCTGGAGTGTACAGGGACAGAGTGAAAAACTGTTTTTT. It specifies CAWSVQGQSEKLFF.

The chain recombines TRBV6-2 or TRBV6-3 with TRBJ1-1; 7 bases fit TRBD1. The length of the CDR3 is 13 residues. V trimming: 6 bases; J trimming: 12 bases; junction bases outside the gene matches: 13. Looked up from germline, CDR1 is MNHEY and CDR2 is SVGEGT. CDR3 in amino acids: CASSRDRVEETFF. The CDR3, as DNA: TGTGCCAGCAGCCGTGACAGGGTTGAGGAAACTTTCTTT.

The chain combines TRBV20-1 with TRBJ1-2; TRBD1 matches at 9 bases. V was clipped by 1 base and J by 4 bases; unmatched bases: 7. Germline V gene data show CDR1 as DFQATT and CDR2 as SNEGSKA (reference sequence). The CDR3 has 15 amino acids. DNA for the CDR3: TGCAGTGCTAGAGGCCAGGGACAGGGCCCCTATGGCTACACCTTC. Translated: CSARGQGQGPYGYTF.

The chain couples TRBV9 to TRBJ1-4, with TRBD1 identical over 8 bases. From germline, CDR1 is SGDLS and CDR2 YYNGEE. The V segment lost 3 bases and the J segment 6 bases; nucleotides outside the gene matches: 7. The CDR3 is 15 amino acids. The CDR3 bases are TGTGCCAGCAGCGCGGGCCAGGGGGCTGATGAAAAACTGTTTTTT. Translated: CASSAGQGADEKLFF.

This CDR3 reads CASSRGVGQPQHF. CDR3 DNA sequence: TGTGCCAGTAGTCGGGGGGTGGGTCAGCCCCAGCATTTT. The chain uses TRBV19 and TRBJ1-5; tentative D call: TRBD1 (5 bases). With 5 bases removed from V and 6 bases from J, the gap between germline ends came to 11 bases. Germline loops: CDR1 LNHDA, CDR2 SQIVND (reference sequence). CDR3 length: 13 amino acids.

About this clonotype itself: Sequence at one end of the junction differs from germline and may be a read error. This CDR3 is CASTLLGQGQGYTF. DNA of the CDR3: TGCGCCAGCACCTTGTTGGGACAGGGACAAGGCTACACCTTC. The chain uses TRBV5-1 and TRBJ1-2; 9 nucleotides line up with TRBD1. Germline loops: CDR1 SGHRS, CDR2 YFSETQ. The CDR3 is made up of 14 amino acids. Together with reference TRBV5-1 and TRBJ1-2, the CDR3 gives the full variable domain: KAGVTQTPRYLIKTRGQQVTLSCSPISGHRSVSWYQQTPGQGLQFLFEYFSETQRNKGNFPGRFSGRQFSNSRSEMNVSTLELGDSALYLCASTLLGQGQGYTFGSGTRLTVV.

J is TRBJ1-1 and V is TRBV6-5; D is uncertain. The germline V gene encodes CDR1 MNHEY and CDR2 SVGAGI. The CDR3 is 15 residues long. Trimming pared 5 bases from V and 0 bases from J, leaving 13 bases between. CDR3 sequence (DNA): TGTGCCAGCAGTCGCAATCGACTCCTGAACACTGAAGCTTTCTTT. This sequence encodes CASSRNRLLNTEAFF.

The V gene is TRBV30, the J gene TRBJ1-2; 11 bases are a match to TRBD1. CDR1 GTSNPN and CDR2 SVGIG come from the germline V gene (reference sequence). The CDR3 consists of 13 residues. J lost 2 bases, V lost 8 bases, and 4 bases had no gene match. The CDR3 is CAGGQGGNYGYTF. CDR3 nucleotide sequence: TGTGCCGGGGGACAGGGGGGAAACTATGGCTACACCTTC. The whole variable domain, remainder taken from reference TRBV30 and TRBJ1-2, is SQTIHQWPATLVQPVGSPLSLECTVEGTSNPNLYWYRQAAGRGLQLLFYSVGIGQISSEVPQNLSASRPQDRQFILSSKKLLLSDSGFYLCAGGQGGNYGYTFGSGTRLTVV.

The chain recombines TRBV7-9 with TRBJ2-3; D is possibly TRBD2 (7 bases). The germline V gene encodes CDR1 SEHNR and CDR2 FQNEAQ (reference sequence). There are 15 residues in the CDR3. V was cut by 5 bases and J by 2 bases, with 14 bases left in between. The CDR3 nucleotides are TGTGCCAGCAGCGAGGGGCGGGGGCCCACAGATACGCAGTATTTT. This codes for CASSEGRGPTDTQYF.

The V and J genes are TRBV29-1 and TRBJ2-7, with 12 bases identical to TRBD2. Unmatched junction bases numbered 9, after V lost 7 bases and J lost 5 bases. Germline CDR1 reads SQVTM; CDR2 reads ANQGSEA. This CDR3 region has 14 residues. In DNA form, the CDR3 reads TGCAGCGCCCGGACTAGCGGGGTTGGCGACGAGCAGTACTTC. Its protein product is CSARTSGVGDEQYF.

The rearrangement links TRBV20-1 to TRBJ1-6; the D is unclear. Germline lookup yields CDR1 DFQATT and CDR2 SNEGSKA (reference sequence). V was trimmed by 0 bases and J by 7 bases, leaving 10 bases between them. The CDR3 contains 14 residues. CDR3 region: CSARDTGWNSPLHF. In nucleotides, the CDR3 is TGCAGTGCTAGAGATACGGGTTGGAATTCACCCCTCCACTTT.

The rearrangement joins TRBV7-2 to TRBJ2-3; possible D gene TRBD1, 5 bases. Germline loops: CDR1 SGHTA, CDR2 FQGNSA. This CDR3 contains 17 residues. Trimming pared 5 bases from V and 1 base from J, leaving 19 bases between. The DNA of the CDR3 is TGTGCCAGCAGCACCCGACGTGGACACCCAGGCACAGATACGCAGTATTTT. Translated: CASSTRRGHPGTDTQYF.

The V gene is TRBV9, the J gene TRBJ2-5; 10 bases map to TRBD1. The CDR3 runs 15 residues. V shed 3 bases, J shed 4 bases, and the junction held 6 bases outside the gene matches. CDR1 and CDR2 (germline): SGDLS, YYNGEE. The CDR3 here is CASSGLTGGPETQYF. In DNA form, the CDR3 reads TGTGCCAGCAGCGGGCTGACAGGGGGCCCAGAGACCCAGTACTTC. The full variable domain, rest sourced from reference TRBV9 and TRBJ2-5, is DSGVTQTPKHLITATGQRVTLRCSPRSGDLSVYWYQQSLDQGLQFLIQYYNGEERAKGNILERFSAQQFPDLHSELNLSSLELGDSALYFCASSGLTGGPETQYFGPGTRLLVL.

V and J are TRBV29-1 and TRBJ2-7; 9 bases fit TRBD1. From germline, CDR1 is SQVTM and CDR2 ANQGSEA. V shed 3 bases, J shed 3 bases, and the junction held 15 bases outside the gene matches. This CDR3 contains 17 residues. DNA for the CDR3: TGCAGCGTTGAGGTCGAACCCGGACAGGGGTCGAACTACGAGCAGTACTTC. As protein: CSVEVEPGQGSNYEQYF.

The chain couples TRBV29-1 to TRBJ2-2; 7 bases map to TRBD1. Germline V gene data show CDR1 as SQVTM and CDR2 as ANQGSEA. CDR3 size: 15 residues. Trimming took 7 bases from V and 3 from J; bases not matched to a gene: 11. The CDR3 DNA is TGCAGCGCGAACCCCAGACAGGGCGACACCGGGGAGCTGTTTTTT. Protein product: CSANPRQGDTGELFF.

This chain links TRBV28 with TRBJ1-2, with D hard to call. CDR1 and CDR2 from the germline V gene are MDHEN and SYDVKM. The CDR3 is made up of 14 amino acids. With 5 bases removed from V and 6 bases from J, the gap between germline ends came to 16 bases. The CDR3 DNA is TGTGCCAGCAGTCGGACGTCCAGCGGAGATGGCTACACCTTC. Translating gives CASSRTSSGDGYTF.